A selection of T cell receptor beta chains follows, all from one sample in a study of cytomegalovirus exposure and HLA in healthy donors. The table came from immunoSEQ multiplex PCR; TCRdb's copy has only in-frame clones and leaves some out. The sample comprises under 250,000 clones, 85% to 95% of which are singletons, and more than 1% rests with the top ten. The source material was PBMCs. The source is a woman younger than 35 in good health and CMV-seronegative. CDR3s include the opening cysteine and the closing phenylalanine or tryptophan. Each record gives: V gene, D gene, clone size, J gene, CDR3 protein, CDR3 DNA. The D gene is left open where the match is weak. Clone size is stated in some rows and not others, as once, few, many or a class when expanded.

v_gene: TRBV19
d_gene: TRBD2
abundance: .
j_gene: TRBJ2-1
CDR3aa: CASSRGLAGGTAYNEQFF
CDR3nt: TGTGCCAGTAGTCGGGGACTAGCGGGAGGGACGGCCTACAATGAGCAGTTCTTC

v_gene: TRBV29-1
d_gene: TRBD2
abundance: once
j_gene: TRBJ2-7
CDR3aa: CSVQGTSGRGRFQSYEQYF
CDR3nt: TGCAGCGTTCAAGGGACTAGCGGGAGGGGTAGGTTTCAATCCTACGAGCAGTACTTC

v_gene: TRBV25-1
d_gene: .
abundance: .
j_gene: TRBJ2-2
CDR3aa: CASSESREYTGELFF
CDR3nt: TGTGCCAGCAGTGAATCTCGCGAGTACACCGGGGAGCTGTTTTTT

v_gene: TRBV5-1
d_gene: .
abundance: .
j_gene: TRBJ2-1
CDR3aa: CASSVGGGRPEQFF
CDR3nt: TGCGCCAGCAGCGTGGGGGGCGGGAGACCTGAGCAGTTCTTC

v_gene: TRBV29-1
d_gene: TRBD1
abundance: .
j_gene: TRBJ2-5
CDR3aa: CSVASGTGGFETQYF
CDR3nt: TGCAGCGTGGCATCCGGGACAGGGGGTTTTGAGACCCAGTACTTC

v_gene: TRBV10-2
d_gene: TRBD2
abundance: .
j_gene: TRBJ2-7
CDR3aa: CASSESGGLGNYEQYF
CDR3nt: TGCGCCAGCAGTGAGTCGGGGGGACTAGGGAACTACGAGCAGTACTTC

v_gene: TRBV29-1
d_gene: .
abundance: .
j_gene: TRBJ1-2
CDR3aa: CSADIGQTNYGYTF
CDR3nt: TGCAGCGCCGATATAGGACAGACGAACTATGGCTACACCTTC

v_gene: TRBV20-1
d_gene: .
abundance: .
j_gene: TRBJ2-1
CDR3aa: CSALYNEQFF
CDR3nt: TGCAGTGCCCTATACAATGAGCAGTTCTTC

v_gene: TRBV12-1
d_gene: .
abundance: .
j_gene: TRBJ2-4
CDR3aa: CASSFASLRTKNIQYF
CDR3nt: TGTGCCAGCAGCTTTGCTTCGCTGAGAACCAAAAACATTCAGTACTTC

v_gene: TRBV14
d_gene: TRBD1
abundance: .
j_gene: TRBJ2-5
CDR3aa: CASSRTTGIRETQYF
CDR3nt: TGTGCCAGCAGCCGAACGACAGGGATTCGAGAGACCCAGTACTTC

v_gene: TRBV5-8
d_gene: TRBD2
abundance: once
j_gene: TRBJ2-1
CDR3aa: CASSAGLAGVIDEQFF
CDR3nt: TGTGCCAGCAGCGCCGGACTAGCGGGAGTGATCGATGAGCAGTTCTTC

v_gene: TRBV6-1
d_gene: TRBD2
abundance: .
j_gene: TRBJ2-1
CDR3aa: CASSASGAGGEQFF
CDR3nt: TGTGCCAGCAGTGCCTCGGGGGCGGGAGGTGAGCAGTTCTTC

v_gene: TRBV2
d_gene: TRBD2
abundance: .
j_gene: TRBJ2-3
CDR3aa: CASRWTSTTDTQYF
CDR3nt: TGTGCCAGCAGATGGACTAGCACCACAGATACGCAGTATTTT

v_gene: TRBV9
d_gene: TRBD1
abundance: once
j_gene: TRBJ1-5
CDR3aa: CASSLGTDYSNQPQHF
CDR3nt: TGTGCCAGCAGCCTGGGGACAGACTATAGCAATCAGCCCCAGCATTTT

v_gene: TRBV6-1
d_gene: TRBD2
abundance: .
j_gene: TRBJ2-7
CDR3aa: CASTRGDVAYEQYF
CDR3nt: TGTGCCAGCACCCGGGGGGACGTTGCCTACGAGCAGTACTTC

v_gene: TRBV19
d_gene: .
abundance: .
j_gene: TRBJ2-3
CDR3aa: CASRYRDYTDTQYF
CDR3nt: TGTGCCAGTAGATACAGGGATTACACAGATACGCAGTATTTT

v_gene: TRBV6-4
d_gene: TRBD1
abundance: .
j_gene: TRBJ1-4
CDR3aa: CASSDLSGGTGNEKLFF
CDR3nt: TGTGCCAGCAGTGACCTGAGCGGCGGGACAGGGAATGAAAAACTGTTTTTT

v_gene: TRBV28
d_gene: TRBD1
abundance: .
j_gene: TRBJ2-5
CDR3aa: CASSDRGAQTQYF
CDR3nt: TGTGCCAGCAGTGACAGGGGGGCACAGACCCAGTACTTC

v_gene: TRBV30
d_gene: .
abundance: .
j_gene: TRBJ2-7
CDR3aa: CAWSASSYEQYF
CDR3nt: TGTGCCTGGAGTGCCTCCTCCTACGAGCAGTACTTC

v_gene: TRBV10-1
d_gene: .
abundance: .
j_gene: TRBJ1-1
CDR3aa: CASSGRSGRDNSEAFF
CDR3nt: TGCGCCAGCAGTGGCCGGTCAGGGAGGGACAACTCTGAAGCTTTCTTT

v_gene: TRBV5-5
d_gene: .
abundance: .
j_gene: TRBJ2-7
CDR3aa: CASSLALGGYEQYF
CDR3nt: TGTGCCAGCAGCTTGGCCCTAGGGGGCTACGAGCAGTACTTC

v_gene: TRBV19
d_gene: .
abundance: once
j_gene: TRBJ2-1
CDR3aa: CASTSQDEQFF
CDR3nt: TGTGCCAGTACGTCCCAGGATGAGCAGTTCTTC

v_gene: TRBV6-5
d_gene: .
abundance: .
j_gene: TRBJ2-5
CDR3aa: CASRIQGWETQYF
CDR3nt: TGTGCCAGCAGAATACAGGGTTGGGAGACCCAGTACTTC

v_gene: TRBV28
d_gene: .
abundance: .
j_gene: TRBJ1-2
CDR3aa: CASIDPGEFEGYTF
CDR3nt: TGTGCCAGCATCGACCCCGGGGAGTTTGAGGGCTACACCTTC

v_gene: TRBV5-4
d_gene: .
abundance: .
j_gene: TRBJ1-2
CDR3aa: CASSLGGTYGYTF
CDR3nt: TGTGCCAGCAGTCTAGGGGGAACCTATGGCTACACCTTC

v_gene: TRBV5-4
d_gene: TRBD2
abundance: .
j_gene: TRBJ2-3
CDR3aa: CASSPAGPPDTQYF
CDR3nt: TGTGCCAGCAGCCCAGCGGGACCCCCAGATACGCAGTATTTT

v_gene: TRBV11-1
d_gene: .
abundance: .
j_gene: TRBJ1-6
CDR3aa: CASSLDPPGSYNSPLHF
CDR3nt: TGTGCCAGCAGCTTAGACCCCCCGGGGTCCTATAATTCACCCCTCCACTTT

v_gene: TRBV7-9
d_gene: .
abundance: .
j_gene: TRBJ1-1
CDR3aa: CASSFLWTTENTEAFF
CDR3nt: TGTGCCAGCAGCTTCCTCTGGACAACGGAGAACACTGAAGCTTTCTTT

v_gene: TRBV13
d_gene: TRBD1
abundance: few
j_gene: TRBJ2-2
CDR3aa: CASSSRDRATGELFF
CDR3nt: TGTGCCAGCAGCTCCCGGGACAGGGCCACCGGGGAGCTGTTTTTT

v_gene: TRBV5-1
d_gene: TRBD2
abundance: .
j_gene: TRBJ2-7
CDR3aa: CASSSSGGETYEQYF
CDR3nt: TGCGCCAGCAGCTCGTCGGGGGGGGAAACCTACGAGCAGTACTTC

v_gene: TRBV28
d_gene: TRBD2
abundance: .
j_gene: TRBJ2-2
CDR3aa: CASSILLLAGKNTGELFF
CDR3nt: TGTGCCAGCAGTATTCTCCTACTAGCGGGGAAGAACACCGGGGAGCTGTTTTTT

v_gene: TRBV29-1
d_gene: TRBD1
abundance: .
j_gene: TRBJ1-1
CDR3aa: CSARQGVGEAFF
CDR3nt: TGCAGCGCCAGACAGGGGGTCGGCGAAGCTTTCTTT

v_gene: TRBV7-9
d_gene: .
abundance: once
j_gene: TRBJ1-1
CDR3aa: CASSLVTGTTEAFF
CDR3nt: TGTGCCAGCAGCTTAGTCACAGGGACGACTGAAGCTTTCTTT

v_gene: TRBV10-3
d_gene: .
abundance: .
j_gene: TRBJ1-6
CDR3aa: CAISEGSGFGSPLHF
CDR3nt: TGTGCCATCAGTGAGGGCTCAGGGTTTGGTTCACCCCTCCACTTT